This T cell receptor (beta chain) was documented in a study of blood T cell repertoires in COVID-19. Looking at the study overall: From T cells, B-cell-depleted T cells, or PBMCs came the material, which was cDNA or gDNA.

This CDR3 is 15 amino acids long. Trimming pared 5 bases from V and 2 bases from J, leaving 15 bases between. Germline V gives CDR1 SEHNR, CDR2 FQNEAQ (reference sequence). Original analysis: Counts of nucleated cells, estimated from reference gene primer amplification, were obtained. TCRdb's table, derived via immunoSEQ multiplex PCR, lists solely in-frame clones and lacks some. V, J and clone size are those of that table, while D and trimming were read from the DNA. In the table there are 55,000 to 75,000 clones, 70% to 90% of which are singletons. Sequenced sample: peripheral blood. The clonotype comes from a human donor in a cohort sampled during active COVID-19. The gene calls are TRBV7-9 and TRBJ2-5, with a tentative D call TRBD2 (6 bases). The CDR3 DNA follows: TGTGCCAGCAGCCATTCGGGGGTAGTTCAAGAGACCCAGTACTTC. It is translated as CASSHSGVVQETQYF.